This T cell receptor (beta chain) appears in the sequencing data of a study of CD8 T cells in acute hepatitis C reinfection. This clone is a singleton in its sample. Per the germline V gene, CDR1 is ENHRY and CDR2 is SYGVKD. This CDR3 region has 14 residues. V dropped 10 bases and J dropped 3; count of bases not matched to a gene: 9. Specified time point: naive CD8 control sorted from an acute-time-point sample. Here immunoSEQ multiplex PCR was the method, and the copy in TCRdb shows in-frame clones only, minus some. The table includes some 38,000 clones, approximately 87% detected once. The receptor comes from a man younger than 40 with chronic hepatitis C. The sequencing sample was made of naive CD8+ T cells from PBMCs. This chain uses TRBV10-3 with TRBJ2-3; TRBD2 matches 8 bases. CDR3 protein: CATLRGGVTDTQYF. The DNA of the CDR3 is TGTGCCACCCTTCGGGGGGGCGTAACAGATACGCAGTATTTT.